The sequence of this T cell receptor (beta chain) was determined in a study of naive and memory T cell subsets. Overall study results and limits: There was no ground truth to check naive and memory subset results.

This clonotype appeared a few times. The antigen is undetermined. The ends were cut back, 6 bases at V and 1 base at J, with 9 bases in the middle. The CDR3 is 13 amino acids. Germline V gene data show CDR1 as MGHRA and CDR2 as YSYEKL. Two oligonucleotides, mixed equimolar, formed the beta constant-region primer covering TRBC1 and TRBC2. A 12-nucleotide UMI and the SP2 primer were added to the cDNA 3' end by oligonucleotide ligation. From the UMI-ligation and nested PCR reads, TCRdb called clonotypes with MiXCR, one entry per CDR3 protein. Here the sample spans about 150,000 distinct CDR3 sequences, 17% being singletons.

The receptor was isolated from a human donor in good health. The chain links TRBV4-1 to TRBJ1-1; no clear D gene. The specimen was naive CD4+ T cells from blood. CDR3 amino acids: CASRDPKNTEAFF. The CDR3, as DNA: TGCGCCAGCAGGGATCCAAAGAACACTGAAGCTTTCTTT.